The rows below give T cell receptor beta chains drawn from one sample of a study of neurological immune-mediated disorders. From the 5' RACE reads, TCRdb called clonotypes with MiXCR, one entry per CDR3 protein. Of tens of thousands of distinct CDR3 sequences in the sample, about 2.5% were seen once. Input material: PBMCs. The receptors originated from a man between 50 and 59 years old with multiple sclerosis. Both conserved end residues are trimmed from each CDR3. Fields, in order: V gene, J gene, CDR3 protein.

v_call: TRBV20-1
j_call: TRBJ2-1
cdr3_aa: SARDRRGGLDEQF

v_call: TRBV5-1
j_call: TRBJ2-3
cdr3_aa: ASSFGGARTDTQY

v_call: TRBV10-3
j_call: TRBJ1-2
cdr3_aa: AISYDQVGYT

v_call: TRBV5-5
j_call: TRBJ2-1
cdr3_aa: ASSFGRGGSYNEQF

v_call: TRBV7-2
j_call: TRBJ1-2
cdr3_aa: ASSPDTYGYT

v_call: TRBV6-5
j_call: TRBJ2-2
cdr3_aa: ASRTGSGELF

v_call: TRBV20-1
j_call: TRBJ2-7
cdr3_aa: SASTGQDYGEQY

v_call: TRBV6-1
j_call: TRBJ2-7
cdr3_aa: ASSEVRGGHYEQY

v_call: TRBV19
j_call: TRBJ2-2
cdr3_aa: ASSGTVNTGELF

v_call: TRBV20-1
j_call: TRBJ2-4
cdr3_aa: SARWDTSSGGEGVAKNIQY

v_call: TRBV20-1
j_call: TRBJ2-1
cdr3_aa: SPSGWHEQF

v_call: TRBV5-1
j_call: TRBJ2-3
cdr3_aa: ASSLGQSTDTQY